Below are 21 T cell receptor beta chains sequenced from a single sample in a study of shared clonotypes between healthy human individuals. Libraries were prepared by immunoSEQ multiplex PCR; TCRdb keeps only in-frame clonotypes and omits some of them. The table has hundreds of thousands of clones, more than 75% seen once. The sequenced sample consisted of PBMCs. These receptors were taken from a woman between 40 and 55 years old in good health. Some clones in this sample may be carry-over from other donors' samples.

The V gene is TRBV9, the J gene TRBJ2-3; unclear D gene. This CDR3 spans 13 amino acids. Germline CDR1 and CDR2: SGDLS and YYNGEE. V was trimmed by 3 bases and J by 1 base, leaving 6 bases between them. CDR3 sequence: CASSDWRTDTQYF. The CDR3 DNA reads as TGTGCCAGCAGCGACTGGCGCACAGATACGCAGTATTTT.

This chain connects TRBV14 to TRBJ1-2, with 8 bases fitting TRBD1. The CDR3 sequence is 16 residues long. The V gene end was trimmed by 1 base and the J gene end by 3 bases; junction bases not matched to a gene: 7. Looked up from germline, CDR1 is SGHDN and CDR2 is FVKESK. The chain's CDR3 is CASSQVAGGSHYGYTF. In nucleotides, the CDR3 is TGTGCCAGCAGCCAAGTCGCAGGGGGCTCCCACTATGGCTACACCTTC.

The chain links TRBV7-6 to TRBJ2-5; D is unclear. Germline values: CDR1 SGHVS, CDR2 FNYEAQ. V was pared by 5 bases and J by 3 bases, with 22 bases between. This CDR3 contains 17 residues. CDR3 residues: CASSTTPEARPKETQYF. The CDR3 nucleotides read TGTGCCAGCAGCACCACCCCAGAGGCTAGACCAAAAGAGACCCAGTACTTC.

CDR3 amino acids: CASSDRRPGTSGFNEQFF. For the CDR3, the DNA is TGTGCCAGCAGTGACCGACGCCCCGGGACTAGCGGGTTCAATGAGCAGTTCTTC. The chain has TRBV25-1 and TRBJ2-1; the match to TRBD2 covers 12 bases. Germline values: CDR1 MGHDK, CDR2 SYGVNS. V shed 3 bases, J shed 6 bases, and the junction held 12 bases outside the gene matches. The CDR3 consists of 18 residues.

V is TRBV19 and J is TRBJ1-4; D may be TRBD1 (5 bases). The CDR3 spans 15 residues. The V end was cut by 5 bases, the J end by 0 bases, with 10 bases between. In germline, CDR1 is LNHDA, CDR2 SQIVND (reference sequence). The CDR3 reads CASSLQGTTNEKLFF. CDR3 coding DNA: TGTGCCAGTAGTCTTCAGGGAACAACTAATGAAAAACTGTTTTTT.

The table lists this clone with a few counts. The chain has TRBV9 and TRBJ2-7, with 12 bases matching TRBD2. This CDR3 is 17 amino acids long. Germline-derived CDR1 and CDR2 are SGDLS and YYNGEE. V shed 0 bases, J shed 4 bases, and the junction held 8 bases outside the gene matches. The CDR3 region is CASSVEVGTSGRYEQYF. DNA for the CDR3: TGTGCCAGCAGCGTAGAGGTCGGAACTAGCGGGAGGTACGAGCAGTACTTC.

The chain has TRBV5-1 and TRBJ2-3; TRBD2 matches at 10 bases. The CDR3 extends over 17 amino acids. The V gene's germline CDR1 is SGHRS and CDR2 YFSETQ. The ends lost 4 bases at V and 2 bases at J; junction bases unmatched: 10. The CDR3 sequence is CASSPVAGGMVTDTQYF. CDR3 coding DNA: TGCGCCAGCAGCCCCGTAGCGGGAGGAATGGTCACAGATACGCAGTATTTT. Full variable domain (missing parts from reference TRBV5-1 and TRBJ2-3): KAGVTQTPRYLIKTRGQQVTLSCSPISGHRSVSWYQQTPGQGLQFLFEYFSETQRNKGNFPGRFSGRQFSNSRSEMNVSTLELGDSALYLCASSPVAGGMVTDTQYFGPGTRLTVL.

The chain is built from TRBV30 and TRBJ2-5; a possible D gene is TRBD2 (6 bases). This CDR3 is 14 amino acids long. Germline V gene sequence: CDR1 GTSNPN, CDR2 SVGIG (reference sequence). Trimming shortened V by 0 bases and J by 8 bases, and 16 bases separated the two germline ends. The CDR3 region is CAWSVRRRGETQYF. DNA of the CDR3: TGTGCCTGGAGTGTTCGTAGGAGGGGAGAAACCCAGTACTTC.

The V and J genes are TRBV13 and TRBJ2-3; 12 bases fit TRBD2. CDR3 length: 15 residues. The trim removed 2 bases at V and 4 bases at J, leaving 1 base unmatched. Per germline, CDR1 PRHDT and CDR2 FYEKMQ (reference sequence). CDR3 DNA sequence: TGTGCCAGCAGCTTAAGACTAGCGGGAGCAGATACGCAGTATTTT. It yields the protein CASSLRLAGADTQYF.

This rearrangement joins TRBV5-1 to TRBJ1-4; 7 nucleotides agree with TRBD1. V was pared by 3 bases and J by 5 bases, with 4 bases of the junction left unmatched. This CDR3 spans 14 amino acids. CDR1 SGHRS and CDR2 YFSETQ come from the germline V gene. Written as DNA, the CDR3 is TGCGCCAGCAGCTCGGGACAGATAAATGAAAAACTGTTTTTT. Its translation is CASSSGQINEKLFF.

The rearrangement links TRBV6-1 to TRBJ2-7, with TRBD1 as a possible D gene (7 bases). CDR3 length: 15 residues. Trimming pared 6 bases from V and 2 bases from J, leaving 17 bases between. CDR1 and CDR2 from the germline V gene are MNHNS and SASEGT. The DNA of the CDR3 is TGTGCCAGCAGCATCGGCGTCAGGGGGGCCTACGAGCAGTACTTC. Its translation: CASSIGVRGAYEQYF.

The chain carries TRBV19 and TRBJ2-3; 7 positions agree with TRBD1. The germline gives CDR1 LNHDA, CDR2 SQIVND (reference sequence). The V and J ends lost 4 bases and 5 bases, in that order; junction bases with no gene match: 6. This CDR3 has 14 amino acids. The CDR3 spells CASSTRGIVDTQYF. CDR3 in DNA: TGTGCCAGTAGTACCAGGGGGATCGTAGATACGCAGTATTTT. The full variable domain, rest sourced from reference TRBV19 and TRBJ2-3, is DGGITQSPKYLFRKEGQNVTLSCEQNLNHDAMYWYRQDPGQGLRLIYYSQIVNDFQKGDIAEGYSVSREKKESFPLTVTSAQKNPTAFYLCASSTRGIVDTQYFGPGTRLTVL.

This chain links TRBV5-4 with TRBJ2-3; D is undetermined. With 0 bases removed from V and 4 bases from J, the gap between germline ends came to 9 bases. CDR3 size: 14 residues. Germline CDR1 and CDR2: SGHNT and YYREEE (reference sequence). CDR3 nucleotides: TGTGCCAGCAGCTTGGCGACCTGGGCAGATACGCAGTATTTT. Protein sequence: CASSLATWADTQYF.

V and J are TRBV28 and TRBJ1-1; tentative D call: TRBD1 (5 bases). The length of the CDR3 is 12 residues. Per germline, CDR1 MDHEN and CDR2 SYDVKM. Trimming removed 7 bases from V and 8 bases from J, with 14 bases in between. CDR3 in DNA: TGTGCCAGCACTTCTAACGACAGAGAAGCTTTCTTT. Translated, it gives CASTSNDREAFF.

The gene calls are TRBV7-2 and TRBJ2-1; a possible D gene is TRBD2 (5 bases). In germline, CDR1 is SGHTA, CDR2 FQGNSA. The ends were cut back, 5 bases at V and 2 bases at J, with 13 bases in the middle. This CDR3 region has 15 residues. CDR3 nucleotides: TGTGCCAGCAGCGCTCGAAGCGGCCCCTACAATGAGCAGTTCTTC. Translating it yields CASSARSGPYNEQFF.

This CDR3 is CASSSGTSGVYEQYF. Written as DNA, the CDR3 is TGTGCCAGCAGCTCCGGGACTAGCGGGGTTTACGAGCAGTACTTC. V gene TRBV7-6 combines with J gene TRBJ2-7, with 13 nucleotides matching TRBD2. The CDR3 extends over 15 amino acids. The V and J ends lost 4 bases and 4 bases, in that order; junction bases with no gene match: 4. CDR1 is SGHVS, CDR2 FNYEAQ, per germline.

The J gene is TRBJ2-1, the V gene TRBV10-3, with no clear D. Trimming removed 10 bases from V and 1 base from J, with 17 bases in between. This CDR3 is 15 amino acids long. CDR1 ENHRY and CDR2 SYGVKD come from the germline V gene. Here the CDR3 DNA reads TGTGCCACCCTCATAAGGGCCGGGTCCTACAATGAGCAGTTCTTC. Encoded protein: CATLIRAGSYNEQFF.

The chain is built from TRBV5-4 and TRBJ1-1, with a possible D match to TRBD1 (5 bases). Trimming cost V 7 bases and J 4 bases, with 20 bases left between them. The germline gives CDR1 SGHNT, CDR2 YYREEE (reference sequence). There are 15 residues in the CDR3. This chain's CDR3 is CASGHKGRRGTEAFF. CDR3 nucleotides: TGTGCCAGCGGTCATAAAGGCAGGAGGGGCACTGAAGCTTTCTTT.

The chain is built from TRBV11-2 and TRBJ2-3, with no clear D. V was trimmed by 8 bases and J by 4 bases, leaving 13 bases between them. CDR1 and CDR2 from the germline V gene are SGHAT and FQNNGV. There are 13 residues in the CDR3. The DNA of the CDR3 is TGTGCCAGCGCCAACATTCCCTCAGATACGCAGTATTTT. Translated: CASANIPSDTQYF.

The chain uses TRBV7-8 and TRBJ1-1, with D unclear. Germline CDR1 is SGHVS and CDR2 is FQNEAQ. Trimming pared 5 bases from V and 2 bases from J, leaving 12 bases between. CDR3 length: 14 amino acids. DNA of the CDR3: TGTGCCAGCAGCCTCCCCTACCTTAACACTGAAGCTTTCTTT. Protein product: CASSLPYLNTEAFF.

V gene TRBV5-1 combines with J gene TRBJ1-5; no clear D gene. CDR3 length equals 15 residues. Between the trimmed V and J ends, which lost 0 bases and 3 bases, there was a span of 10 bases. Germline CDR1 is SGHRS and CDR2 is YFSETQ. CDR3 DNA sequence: TGCGCCAGCAGCTTGGGGGAATATAACAATCAGCCCCAGCATTTT. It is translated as CASSLGEYNNQPQHF. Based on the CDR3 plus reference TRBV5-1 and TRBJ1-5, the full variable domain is KAGVTQTPRYLIKTRGQQVTLSCSPISGHRSVSWYQQTPGQGLQFLFEYFSETQRNKGNFPGRFSGRQFSNSRSEMNVSTLELGDSALYLCASSLGEYNNQPQHFGDGTRLSIL.